Shown below are 21 T cell receptor beta chains from a single sample sequenced in a study of T cells in localized non-small cell lung cancer. Sequenced by immunoSEQ multiplex PCR; TCRdb stores in-frame clones only, minus some. This sample has 25,000 to 30,000 clones; around 82% occur once, and the top ten carry approximately 5.4%. Sequenced here: peripheral blood mononuclear cells, sampled before any cancer treatment. These receptors were obtained from a man aged 40-75 years with stage III lung adenocarcinoma.

The chain uses TRBV19 and TRBJ2-1, with 10 bases identical to TRBD2. CDR3 size: 14 residues. Germline CDR1 is LNHDA and CDR2 is SQIVND (reference sequence). V was clipped by 5 bases and J by 12 bases; unmatched bases: 10. CDR3 coding DNA: TGTGCCAGTAGTCCTAGGACTAGCGGCACTGCGCAGTTCTTC. Amino acid sequence: CASSPRTSGTAQFF.

This clone was observed a single time. The V gene is TRBV29-1, the J gene TRBJ2-2, with D uncertain. The CDR3 contains 15 residues. Trimming cost V 2 bases and J 5 bases, with 15 bases left between them. CDR1 and CDR2 from the germline V gene are SQVTM and ANQGSEA. CDR3 DNA sequence: TGCAGCGTTGAAACGGGCGGTCTGGGGACCGGGGAGCTGTTTTTT. This translates into CSVETGGLGTGELFF.

The chain employs TRBV6-1 and TRBJ2-6; D is perhaps TRBD1 (6 bases). Germline assignment: CDR1 MNHNS and CDR2 SASEGT. The CDR3 length is 18 residues. The V end was cut by 3 bases, the J end by 0 bases, with 15 bases between. As DNA, the CDR3 is TGTGCCAGCAGTGATGGGAACAGGGCCCTCTCTGGGGCCAACGTCCTGACTTTC. It codes for CASSDGNRALSGANVLTF.

V and J are TRBV30 and TRBJ2-2; weak D call: TRBD2 (7 bases). V was shortened by 0 bases and J by 7 bases, with 12 bases between the two germline ends. The CDR3 is 14 amino acids. In germline, CDR1 is GTSNPN, CDR2 SVGIG (reference sequence). The CDR3 region has the DNA TGTGCCTGGAGTGTCACAGGGAGGGACGGGGAGCTGTTTTTT. This codes for CAWSVTGRDGELFF.

The chain is built from TRBV7-2 and TRBJ2-5, with D possibly being TRBD1 (5 bases). The germline V gene has CDR1 SGHTA and CDR2 FQGNSA. Trimming shortened V by 3 bases and J by 1 base, and 9 bases separated the two germline ends. CDR3 length: 14 amino acids. The chain's CDR3 is CASSFQGSQETQYF. CDR3 in DNA: TGTGCCAGCAGCTTCCAGGGCAGCCAAGAGACCCAGTACTTC.

This clone was seen once. The gene calls are TRBV13 and TRBJ2-1, with TRBD1 matching over 7 bases. CDR1 PRHDT and CDR2 FYEKMQ come from the germline V gene (reference sequence). The junction had 13 bases not matched to a gene; V was cut back by 5 bases and J by 9 bases. The CDR3 sequence is 15 residues long. The CDR3 coding sequence is TGTGCCAGCAGCCCTCAGACAGGGCCAGAGCCTGAGCAGTTCTTC. Its protein is CASSPQTGPEPEQFF.

This sequence joins TRBV5-6 and TRBJ2-7; tentatively, D is TRBD1 (6 bases). Germline CDR1 SGHDT, CDR2 YYEEEE. The CDR3 contains 13 residues. V was trimmed by 4 bases and J by 2 bases, leaving 10 bases between them. CDR3 protein: CASSRTGTYEQYV. Written as DNA, the CDR3 is TGTGCCAGCAGCAGAACAGGGACCTACGAGCAGTACGTC.

In this sample, this clone turned up a few times. The chain carries TRBV4-2 and TRBJ1-5; D is ambiguous. The V end lost 0 bases, the J end lost 0 bases, and 0 bases lay between the germline ends. This CDR3 region has 13 residues. The germline V gene encodes CDR1 LGHNA and CDR2 YNFKEQ. CDR3 in DNA: TGTGCCAGCAGCCAAGATAGCAATCAGCCCCAGCATTTT. Amino acids: CASSQDSNQPQHF.

This chain links TRBV7-2 with TRBJ2-2; unclear D gene. Germline V gene sequence: CDR1 SGHTA, CDR2 FQGNSA. V was pared by 3 bases and J by 6 bases, with 14 bases between. The CDR3 has 15 residues. This CDR3 is CASSFSMSASGELFF. The CDR3 bases are TGTGCCAGCAGCTTTAGTATGTCAGCCTCCGGGGAGCTGTTTTTT.

This clone appeared a single time. The chain carries TRBV28 and TRBJ2-5; no clear D gene. Germline loops: CDR1 MDHEN, CDR2 SYDVKM. V lost 6 bases, J lost 7 bases, and 12 bases lay in between. This CDR3 region has 12 residues. Here the CDR3 reads CASRTPPGTQYF. In DNA, the CDR3 is TGTGCCAGCAGGACCCCCCCAGGGACCCAGTACTTC.

This chain connects TRBV5-1 to TRBJ1-1; a weak D match, TRBD1 (6 bases). Trimming removed 4 bases at V and 6 bases at J, with 16 bases between. This CDR3 is 14 amino acids long. Germline CDR1 is SGHRS and CDR2 is YFSETQ. Here the CDR3 DNA reads TGCGCCAGCAGCAATTTACAGGGAGTGTCTGAAGCTTTCTTT. It yields the protein CASSNLQGVSEAFF.

The V and J genes are TRBV5-1 and TRBJ1-6; D is perhaps TRBD1 (6 bases). The CDR3 contains 15 residues. The V gene lost 0 bases and the J gene lost 6 bases, with 10 bases spanning the gap. Germline assignment: CDR1 SGHRS and CDR2 YFSETQ. In nucleotides, the CDR3 is TGCGCCAGCAGCTTGGGGACAGCAACTAATTCACCCCTCCACTTT. Protein sequence: CASSLGTATNSPLHF.

The rearrangement joins TRBV2 to TRBJ2-3; TRBD1 or TRBD2 may be the D gene (5 bases each). Germline loops: CDR1 SNHLY, CDR2 FYNNEI. This CDR3 contains 14 residues. V lost 8 bases and J lost 4, with 16 bases in between. The CDR3 loop reads CASLRWGLSDTQYF. The CDR3 nucleotides read TGTGCCAGCCTTAGGTGGGGGTTATCAGATACGCAGTATTTT.

This chain's CDR3 is CASSQDGRRMAAFF. The CDR3 region has the DNA TGTGCCAGCAGCCAAGATGGTCGTAGGATGGCGGCTTTCTTT. The chain combines TRBV14 with TRBJ1-1, with no clear D. The ends were cut back, 0 bases at V and 11 bases at J, with 16 bases in the middle. Germline CDR1 and CDR2: SGHDN and FVKESK. The CDR3 contains 14 residues.

In DNA form, the CDR3 reads TGTGCCAGCAGTTACGGGGCAGGGAATAATCAGCCCCAGCATTTT. Translated: CASSYGAGNNQPQHF. The rearrangement joins TRBV6-5 to TRBJ1-5; maybe TRBD1 (5 bases). V was pared by 2 bases and J by 4 bases, with 12 bases between. The CDR3 contains 15 residues. Germline CDR1 is MNHEY and CDR2 is SVGAGI.

The gene calls are TRBV2 and TRBJ1-1; D is undetermined. Per the germline V gene, CDR1 is SNHLY and CDR2 is FYNNEI. Trimming removed 4 bases from V and 5 bases from J, with 5 bases in between. This CDR3 comprises 11 residues. In DNA form, the CDR3 reads TGTGCCAGCAGTGGATATACTGAAGCTTTCTTT. It yields the protein CASSGYTEAFF.

The chain is built from TRBV2 and TRBJ2-1; 8 bases are a match to TRBD2. CDR1 is SNHLY, CDR2 FYNNEI, per germline. This CDR3 contains 13 residues. V shed 7 bases, J shed 7 bases, and the junction held 6 bases outside the gene matches. CDR3 loop: CASTDGRVNEQFF. The CDR3 DNA sequence: TGTGCCAGCACGGACGGGAGGGTTAATGAGCAGTTCTTC.

The rearrangement uses TRBV18 and TRBJ1-1; D is perhaps TRBD1 (5 bases). This CDR3 has 14 residues. Germline V lookup: CDR1 KGHSH, CDR2 LQKENI. The ends were cut back, 6 bases at V and 3 bases at J, with 14 bases in the middle. CDR3 sequence: CASSRDGEDTEAFF. The CDR3 nucleotides are TGTGCCAGCTCTAGGGACGGGGAAGACACTGAAGCTTTCTTT.

This sequence joins TRBV6-4 and TRBJ1-5, with D possibly matching TRBD1 (5 bases). The CDR3 spans 13 residues. V was shortened by 3 bases and J by 6 bases, with 9 bases between the two germline ends. CDR1 and CDR2 from the germline V gene are MRHNA and SNTAGT. The CDR3 protein is CASSEQGGQPQHF. The CDR3 nucleotides read TGTGCCAGCAGTGAGCAGGGAGGTCAGCCCCAGCATTTT.

This clone was seen only a few times. The J gene is TRBJ1-2, the V gene TRBV4-1; 7 bases map to TRBD1. The CDR3 is 14 residues long. CDR1 MGHRA and CDR2 YSYEKL come from the germline V gene. With V trimmed by 2 bases and J by 3 bases, 3 bases remained unmatched. The DNA for the CDR3 is TGCGCCAGCAGCCAACGACAGGGCGACTATGGCTACACCTTC. This gives the protein CASSQRQGDYGYTF.

The chain joins TRBV2 to TRBJ1-5; the D is unclear. There are 16 residues in the CDR3. CDR1 and CDR2 from the germline V gene are SNHLY and FYNNEI. Trimming removed 5 bases from V and 1 base from J, with 15 bases in between. The chain's CDR3 is CASSPALVVSNQPQHF. The CDR3 DNA reads as TGTGCCAGCAGTCCGGCATTGGTTGTCAGCAATCAGCCCCAGCATTTT.